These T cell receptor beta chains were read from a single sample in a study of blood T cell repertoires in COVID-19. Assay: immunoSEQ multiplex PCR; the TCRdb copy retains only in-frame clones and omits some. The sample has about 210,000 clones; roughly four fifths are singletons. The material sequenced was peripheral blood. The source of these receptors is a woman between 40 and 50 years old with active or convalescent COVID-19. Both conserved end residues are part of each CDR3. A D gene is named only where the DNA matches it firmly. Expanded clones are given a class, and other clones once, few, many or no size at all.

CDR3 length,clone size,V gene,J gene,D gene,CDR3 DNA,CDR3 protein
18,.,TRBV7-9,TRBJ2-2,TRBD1,TGTGCCAGCAGCTTCTCCGGGACAGGGGGCATAGACACCGGGGAGCTGTTTTTT,CASSFSGTGGIDTGELFF
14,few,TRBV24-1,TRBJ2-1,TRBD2,TGTGCCACCAGTGATGAGGGAGGGAATAATGAGCAGTTCTTC,CATSDEGGNNEQFF
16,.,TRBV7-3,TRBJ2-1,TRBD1,TGTGCCAGCAGCTTAACGCCGGGACAGGGGAGGAATGAGCAGTTCTTC,CASSLTPGQGRNEQFF
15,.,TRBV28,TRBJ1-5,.,.,CASSFGPGVGQPQHF
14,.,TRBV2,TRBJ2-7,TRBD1,TGTGCCAGCAGCCGGGACAGGGGGCTTTACGAGCAGTACTTC,CASSRDRGLYEQYF
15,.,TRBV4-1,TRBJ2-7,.,TGCGCCAGCAGCCAAGAGGTGTACAGGGCCGGTGAGCAGTACTTC,CASSQEVYRAGEQYF
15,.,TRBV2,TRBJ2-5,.,TGTGCCAGCAGCCGGCCCGGGGGCAGGGGGGAGACCCAGTACTTC,CASSRPGGRGETQYF
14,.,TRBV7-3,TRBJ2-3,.,TGTGCCAGCAGCCGAGGCACAGGATCGAATACGCAGTATTTT,CASSRGTGSNTQYF
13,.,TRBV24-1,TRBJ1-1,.,TGTGCCACCAGTGACCCAGGGAACACTGAAGCTTTCTTT,CATSDPGNTEAFF
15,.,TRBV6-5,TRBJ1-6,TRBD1,TGTGCCAGCAGACCGAGTGACAGGGGAAATTCACCCCTCCACTTT,CASRPSDRGNSPLHF
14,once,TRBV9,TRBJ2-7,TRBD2,TGTGCCAGCAGCGGTCTAGCGGGGGAGGGCGAGCAGTACTTC,CASSGLAGEGEQYF
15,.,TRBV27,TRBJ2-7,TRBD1,TGTGCCAGCAGATTAAACCGGGACAGGGGCTACGAGCAGTACTTC,CASRLNRDRGYEQYF
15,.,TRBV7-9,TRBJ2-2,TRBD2,TGTGCCAGCAGCACCCGCGGGCGGGGGGAAGGGGAGCTGTTTTTT,CASSTRGRGEGELFF
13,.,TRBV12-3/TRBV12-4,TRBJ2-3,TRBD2,TGTGCCAGCAGTTGGGAATGGGCGGGGGGACTGTATTTT,CASSWEWAGGLYF
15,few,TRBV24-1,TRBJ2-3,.,TGTGCCACCAGTGATTTAAGCGGAGGGGCAGATACGCAGTATTTT,CATSDLSGGADTQYF
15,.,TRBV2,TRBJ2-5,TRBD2,TGTGCCAGCAGTGACCCGGGACTACCCCAAGAGACCCAGTACTTC,CASSDPGLPQETQYF